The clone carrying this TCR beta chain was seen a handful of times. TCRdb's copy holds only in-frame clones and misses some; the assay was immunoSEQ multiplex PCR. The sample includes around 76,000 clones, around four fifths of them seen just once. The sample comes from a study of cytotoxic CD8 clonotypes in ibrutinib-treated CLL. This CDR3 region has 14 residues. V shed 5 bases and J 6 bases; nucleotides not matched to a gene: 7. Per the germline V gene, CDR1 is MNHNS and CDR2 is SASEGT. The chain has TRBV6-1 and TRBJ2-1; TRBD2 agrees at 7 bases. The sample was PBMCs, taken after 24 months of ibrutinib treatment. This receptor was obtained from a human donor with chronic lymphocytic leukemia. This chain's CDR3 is CASSPGLPLNEQFF. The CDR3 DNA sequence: TGTGCCAGCAGTCCGGGACTACCCCTCAATGAGCAGTTCTTC.